These T cell receptor beta chains were read from a single sample in a study of control samples from healthy donors and cancer patients. Using immunoSEQ multiplex PCR, the repertoire was profiled, and TCRdb retains in-frame clones only, with some absent. The data hold roughly 100,000 clones, with 83% observed a single time. Sequenced: blood. The receptors come from a woman aged 45-65 years in good health. Both conserved end residues are part of each CDR3. Size is omitted from some rows. Given values are once, few, many or a class for expanded clones.

j_call v_call clone_size cdr3_aa
TRBJ1-5 TRBV19 once CASSSWVGGGNQPQHF
TRBJ1-2 TRBV7-3 NA CASSLYPGTDYGYTF
TRBJ1-2 TRBV3-1/TRBV3-2 NA CASSQDHGTGFSYGYTF
TRBJ2-5 TRBV28 NA CASSLGLAGGSETQYF
TRBJ2-7 TRBV7-2 NA CASSVKGISYEQYF
TRBJ2-2 TRBV4-3 NA CASSQAQVSYTGELFF
TRBJ2-1 TRBV19 NA CASSISLAGGGHYNEQFF
TRBJ1-2 TRBV25-1 NA CASSVTGLYGYTF
TRBJ2-7 TRBV30 NA CAWSVGGYEQYF
TRBJ2-1 TRBV5-1 NA CASTRGDSQGNEQFF
TRBJ2-5 TRBV6-2/TRBV6-3 NA CASSRGTSGRARETQYF
TRBJ1-1 TRBV7-3 NA CASSPDGQREAFF
TRBJ2-3 TRBV30 NA CAWSLTVASTDTQYF
TRBJ1-2 TRBV6-1 NA CASSEARAYGYTF
TRBJ1-6 TRBV7-3 NA CASSLGGGANSPLHF
TRBJ1-2 TRBV24-1 NA CATSDSSPLNYGYTF
TRBJ2-7 TRBV19 NA CASRTSASGGAYEQYF
TRBJ2-4 TRBV6-1 NA CASSQDLPLAKNIQYF
TRBJ2-1 TRBV28 NA CAGYGDNEQFF
TRBJ1-2 TRBV5-4 NA CASSLPQHGYTF
TRBJ2-1 TRBV6-5 few CASIERGDGYNEQFF
TRBJ2-1 TRBV9 NA CASSVELAGVREQFF
TRBJ2-3 TRBV5-4 NA CASSSRRGQGGTDTQYF
TRBJ2-1 TRBV24-1 NA CATSERLGTGGLSDEQFF
TRBJ2-5 TRBV5-1 NA CASSRQGGETQYF
TRBJ2-1 TRBV20-1 few CSARSEQFF
TRBJ2-1 TRBV5-4 NA CASSLFRDYLYNEQFF
TRBJ2-3 TRBV6-5 NA CASIRSGRGDTQYF
TRBJ2-5 TRBV19 NA CASRRLAGGGETQYF
TRBJ2-3 TRBV7-2 NA CASSPWGTDTQYF
TRBJ2-2 TRBV7-8 NA CASSPLVVAGELFF
TRBJ1-3 TRBV18 NA CASSPASAGNTIYF
TRBJ1-2 TRBV6-5 NA CASIQGRNYGYTF
TRBJ1-2 TRBV29-1 few CSVDPRGAYGYGYTF
TRBJ2-2 TRBV24-1 once CATKASNTGELFF
TRBJ1-3 TRBV15 NA CATSRVEANTIYF
TRBJ1-2 TRBV7-2 NA CASSLGPGANYGYTF
TRBJ2-5 TRBV23-1 NA CASSQSGLKYF
TRBJ2-1 TRBV24-1 NA CATSDLVGGQKNEQFF
TRBJ1-2 TRBV4-2 NA CASSQGRTANYGYTF
TRBJ2-7 TRBV5-1 NA CASSFGQGSYEQYF
TRBJ2-2 TRBV11-1 NA CASRTRSTGELFF
TRBJ1-2 TRBV11-1 NA CASSLAQQVGYTF
TRBJ2-4 TRBV5-6 once CASSLAVGKNIQYF
TRBJ1-4 TRBV4-1 few CASSQGDRVGKLFF
TRBJ2-3 TRBV9 NA CASSEGLPPDTQYF
TRBJ1-4 TRBV11-3 few CASSLGAAMNEKLFF
TRBJ2-5 TRBV9 NA CASSPNPPGETQYF
TRBJ2-3 TRBV4-1 NA CASSQVLQTGGTADTQYF
TRBJ2-5 TRBV15 once CATSRGNTAGTQYF
TRBJ1-2 TRBV7-2 NA CASSFSVAYGYTF
TRBJ2-3 TRBV4-2 once CASSRTSGDTDTQYF
TRBJ1-1 TRBV7-9 NA CASSLDKNEAFF
TRBJ2-4 TRBV25-1 NA CASSELQEGEAKNIQYF
TRBJ1-2 TRBV9 NA CASSVGGGQGYGYTF